Presented here are 18 T cell receptor beta chains from one specimen sequenced in a study of cytomegalovirus exposure and HLA in healthy donors. The PCR made use of 60 Vbeta and 13 Jbeta primers. Clones were sequenced by immunoSEQ multiplex PCR, and TCRdb holds only the in-frame ones, with some missing. Here the sample table reports about 55,000 clones. Sequenced material: PBMCs. The origin of the receptors is a man aged 45-60 years in good health and CMV-seropositive.

V is TRBV9 and J is TRBJ2-3; possible D gene TRBD1, 5 bases. V was cut by 0 bases and J by 4 bases, with 9 bases left in between. Per germline, CDR1 SGDLS and CDR2 YYNGEE. This CDR3 has 14 amino acids. This chain's CDR3 is CASSVVGLSDTQYF. The CDR3 nucleotides read TGTGCCAGCAGCGTAGTGGGGCTCTCAGATACGCAGTATTTT.

The CDR3 bases are TGTGCCAGCACCACAACTCGACAGGCTTCGTACAATGAGCAGTTCTTC. This codes for CASTTTRQASYNEQFF. The rearrangement joins TRBV11-2 to TRBJ2-1; D possibly corresponds to TRBD1 (6 bases). The CDR3 extends over 16 amino acids. Germline V gene sequence: CDR1 SGHAT, CDR2 FQNNGV. Trimming stripped 7 bases from V and 4 bases from J, with 20 bases between.

This chain joins TRBV28 and TRBJ2-6, with TRBD1 matching 7 bases. The CDR3 spans 17 residues. J was trimmed by 0 bases and V by 6 bases; bases with no gene match: 8. The germline CDR1 and CDR2 sequences are MDHEN and SYDVKM. For the CDR3, the DNA is TGTGCCAGCAGCGACAGGGACCTCACCTCTGGGGCCAACGTCCTGACTTTC. This sequence encodes CASSDRDLTSGANVLTF.

The chain recombines TRBV15 with TRBJ2-7, with TRBD1 matching 7 bases. Germline CDR1 and CDR2: LNHNV and YYDKDF (reference sequence). V lost 3 bases, J lost 5 bases, and 10 bases stayed unmatched. CDR3 length: 15 amino acids. The CDR3 DNA sequence: TGTGCCACCAGCAGGGGACGACAGGGTAATGACGAGCAGTACTTC. Translation: CATSRGRQGNDEQYF.

This rearrangement joins TRBV30 to TRBJ1-5; TRBD1 agrees at 9 bases. The CDR3 runs 15 residues. Germline CDR1 and CDR2: GTSNPN and SVGIG (reference sequence). The J segment lost 1 base and the V segment lost 3 bases, leaving 4 bases of the junction unmatched. CDR3 in DNA: TGTGCCTGGAGCCGACAGGGGGGGAGCAATCAGCCCCAGCATTTT. It is translated as CAWSRQGGSNQPQHF.

This chain joins TRBV19 and TRBJ1-2; TRBD1 aligns across 8 bases. Per the germline V gene, CDR1 is LNHDA and CDR2 is SQIVND (reference sequence). V gave up 8 bases and J gave up 5 bases; unmatched junction bases: 13. This CDR3 region has 15 residues. The CDR3 coding sequence is TGTGCCAGTCGAGATCGACAGGGGATGCAGTATGGCTACACCTTC. It yields the protein CASRDRQGMQYGYTF.

This sequence joins TRBV7-2 and TRBJ1-2; D is possibly TRBD1 (5 bases). The CDR3 sequence is 14 residues long. V lost 0 bases and J lost 2, with 7 bases in between. The germline V gene has CDR1 SGHTA and CDR2 FQGNSA. This CDR3 reads CASSLAGGNYGYTF. Written as DNA, the CDR3 is TGTGCCAGCAGCTTAGCGGGGGGGAACTATGGCTACACCTTC.

The chain joins TRBV9 to TRBJ2-5; no clear D. The CDR3 runs to 15 residues. The V gene's germline CDR1 is SGDLS and CDR2 YYNGEE. Trimming removed 0 bases at V and 2 bases at J, with 11 bases between. The chain's CDR3 is CASSVDGSAQETQYF. DNA of the CDR3: TGTGCCAGCAGCGTAGATGGCTCCGCACAAGAGACCCAGTACTTC. Full variable domain (remainder filled in from reference TRBV9 and TRBJ2-5): DSGVTQTPKHLITATGQRVTLRCSPRSGDLSVYWYQQSLDQGLQFLIQYYNGEERAKGNILERFSAQQFPDLHSELNLSSLELGDSALYFCASSVDGSAQETQYFGPGTRLLVL.

The V gene is TRBV6-5, the J gene TRBJ1-2; D uncertain. CDR1 is MNHEY, CDR2 SVGAGI, per germline. CDR3 length equals 12 residues. V dropped 0 bases and J dropped 12 bases, with 11 bases sitting between them. The CDR3 DNA reads TGTGCCAGCAGTTACTCGTCAGGTCCCAACACCTTC. It translates to CASSYSSGPNTF.

Remarks on this clone: In the same sample, other DNA sequences code for this CDR3. The chain uses TRBV30 and TRBJ1-1; D not resolved. V was shortened by 5 bases and J by 1 base, with 5 bases between the two germline ends. This CDR3 is built from 11 residues. In germline, CDR1 is GTSNPN, CDR2 SVGIG (reference sequence). CDR3 DNA sequence: TGTGCCTGGGGGAGGAACACTGAAGCTTTCTTT. Protein: CAWGRNTEAFF. The whole variable domain, remainder taken from reference TRBV30 and TRBJ1-1, is SQTIHQWPATLVQPVGSPLSLECTVEGTSNPNLYWYRQAAGRGLQLLFYSVGIGQISSEVPQNLSASRPQDRQFILSSKKLLLSDSGFYLCAWGRNTEAFFGQGTRLTVV.

J is TRBJ2-3 and V is TRBV2; 12 bases line up with TRBD2. Trimming cost V 4 bases and J 6 bases; bases outside gene matches: 5. Germline CDR1 SNHLY, CDR2 FYNNEI. CDR3 length: 15 residues. The CDR3 protein is CASSALAGGSDTQYF. As DNA, the CDR3 is TGTGCCAGCAGTGCACTAGCGGGGGGTTCGGATACGCAGTATTTT.

The genes are TRBV29-1 and TRBJ2-2, with 8 bases that match TRBD2. V trimming: 6 bases; J trimming: 6 bases; junction bases outside the gene matches: 6. Germline V CDR1 and CDR2: SQVTM, ANQGSEA. The CDR3 runs to 13 residues. The CDR3 sequence: CSVPGGHPGELFF. Here the CDR3 DNA reads TGCAGCGTCCCGGGGGGGCACCCCGGGGAGCTGTTTTTT.

The V gene is TRBV11-2, the J gene TRBJ1-1; perhaps TRBD1 as D (5 bases). This CDR3 region has 15 residues. V was shortened by 0 bases and J by 11 bases, with 19 bases between the two germline ends. The V gene's germline CDR1 is SGHAT and CDR2 FQNNGV. CDR3 region: CASSLEGGGNGRAFF. The CDR3 bases are TGTGCCAGCAGCTTAGAGGGCGGGGGAAATGGAAGGGCTTTCTTT. The complete variable domain, with remaining parts taken from reference TRBV11-2 and TRBJ1-1, reads EAGVAQSPRYKIIEKRQSVAFWCNPISGHATLYWYQQILGQGPKLLIQFQNNGVVDDSQLPKDRFSAERLKGVDSTLKIQPAKLEDSAVYLCASSLEGGGNGRAFFGQGTRLTVV.

This chain uses TRBV5-1 with TRBJ1-1; 7 bases are a match to TRBD1. CDR1 SGHRS and CDR2 YFSETQ come from the germline V gene. J lost 9 bases, V lost 4 bases, and 9 bases had no gene match. There are 13 residues in the CDR3. CDR3 nucleotide sequence: TGCGCCAGCAGCCTCTACAGGGGACGGCAAGCTTTCTTT. Translating gives CASSLYRGRQAFF.

CDR3 amino acids: CASSLMLSGRGSETQYF. CDR3 nucleotide sequence: TGTGCCAGCAGTTTGATGTTGAGCGGGAGAGGGTCGGAGACCCAGTACTTC. The chain uses TRBV28 and TRBJ2-5; 8 bases are shared with TRBD2. V shed 3 bases, J shed 5 bases, and the junction held 14 bases outside the gene matches. Germline values: CDR1 MDHEN, CDR2 SYDVKM. The CDR3 has 17 residues. The full variable domain, in which reference TRBV28 and TRBJ2-5 provide the parts outside the CDR3, is DVKVTQSSRYLVKRTGEKVFLECVQDMDHENMFWYRQDPGLGLRLIYFSYDVKMKEKGDIPEGYSVSREKKERFSLILESASTNQTSMYLCASSLMLSGRGSETQYFGPGTRLLVL.

The chain uses TRBV7-6 and TRBJ2-1; D possibly corresponds to TRBD2 (5 bases). With 1 base removed from V and 7 bases from J, the gap between germline ends came to 11 bases. The CDR3 loop spans 14 amino acids. Germline assignment: CDR1 SGHVS and CDR2 FNYEAQ. The CDR3 region has the DNA TGTGCCAGCAGCTTAGGCAGCCCGGGGAATGAGCAGTTCTTC. Translated, it gives CASSLGSPGNEQFF.

The chain uses TRBV10-3 and TRBJ1-5; 10 positions agree with TRBD1. Germline CDR1 is ENHRY and CDR2 is SYGVKD. V shed 10 bases, J shed 2 bases, and the junction held 11 bases outside the gene matches. CDR3 length: 16 amino acids. CDR3 protein: CATSPGTGDGNQPQHF. The CDR3 DNA sequence: TGTGCCACTTCCCCCGGGACAGGGGATGGCAATCAGCCCCAGCATTTT.

By frequency, this clone registers medium-sized. CDR3 DNA: TGTGCCATCAGTGATGGGACTAGCGGGGGGAGCACAGATACGCAGTATTTT. Its translation: CAISDGTSGGSTDTQYF. This chain connects TRBV10-3 to TRBJ2-3, with 15 bases that match TRBD2. Germline values: CDR1 ENHRY, CDR2 SYGVKD. Trimming cost V 3 bases and J 0 bases; bases outside gene matches: 1. The CDR3 contains 17 residues.